A selection of T cell receptor beta chains follows, all from one sample in a study of radiotherapy plus CTLA-4 blockade in lung cancer. TCRdb's copy holds only in-frame clones and misses some; the assay was immunoSEQ multiplex PCR. The sample lists 55,000 to 65,000 clones, more than 60% occurring once. Sequenced material: peripheral blood, taken from a patient treated with radiotherapy plus ipilimumab. Receptors originate from a human donor with non-small cell lung cancer who had a partial response to radiotherapy plus ipilimumab. CDR3s include the opening cysteine and the closing phenylalanine or tryptophan. The D gene is left open where the match is weak. Only some rows state a clone size, as once, few, many or a class for expanded clones.

D	V	J	size	DNA	CDR3
-	TRBV27	TRBJ1-6	few	TGTGCCAGCAGTTACGGTAGTGATAATTCACCCCTCCACTTT	CASSYGSDNSPLHF
TRBD2	TRBV5-1	TRBJ2-7	few	TGCGCCAGCAGCTTGGACCCGACTAGCGGGCGTCCCTACGAGCAGTACTTC	CASSLDPTSGRPYEQYF
-	TRBV6-1	TRBJ1-2	-	TGTGCCAGCAGGGAGACGGACTATGGCTACACCTTC	CASRETDYGYTF
TRBD1	TRBV6-6	TRBJ1-6	-	TGTGCCAGCAGAGTGACAGGGAATAATTCACCCCTCCACTTT	CASRVTGNNSPLHF
-	TRBV29-1	TRBJ1-1	-	TGCAGCGTTGAAGCGGGGGAGCCAGAAGCTTTCTTT	CSVEAGEPEAFF
TRBD1	TRBV5-6	TRBJ1-6	few	TGTGCCAGCAGCTTGCGGGGGACAGGATCGATTAGTTCACCCCTCCACTTT	CASSLRGTGSISSPLHF
-	TRBV5-1	TRBJ1-2	-	TGCGCCAGCAGCTTAAGGACGGCCGGGGATGGCTACACCTTC	CASSLRTAGDGYTF
-	TRBV27	TRBJ2-1	-	TGTGCCAGCAGTTTAGATGGACAATACAATGAGCAGTTCTTC	CASSLDGQYNEQFF
-	TRBV19	TRBJ2-5	-	TGTGCCAGTAGTAACCCTCGAGAACTCGGTACGGAGACCCAGTACTTC	CASSNPRELGTETQYF
-	TRBV7-4	TRBJ2-2	-	TGTGCCAGCAGCTTAAGCGACCCCGGGGAGCTGTTTTTT	CASSLSDPGELFF
TRBD1	TRBV19	TRBJ1-1	-	TGTGCCAGTAGTATTGACAGGGATAACACTGAAGCTTTCTTT	CASSIDRDNTEAFF
TRBD2	TRBV7-8	TRBJ2-3	-	TGTGCCAGCAGCTTAGATCCTAGCGGGGGGGCCTGGCAGTATTTT	CASSLDPSGGAWQYF
TRBD1	TRBV27	TRBJ2-7	few	TGTGCCAGCAGTATCGGGACAGGGATGGGTCCCTACGAGCAGTACTTC	CASSIGTGMGPYEQYF
TRBD1	TRBV5-1	TRBJ2-7	-	TGCGCCAGCAGCCCGGGGGACAGGGGAAGGAACGAGCAGTACTTC	CASSPGDRGRNEQYF
-	TRBV12-5	TRBJ1-6	-	TGTGCTAGTGGTTTCCGGCTAGACGGATTATCCTATAATTCACCCCTCCACTTT	CASGFRLDGLSYNSPLHF
-	TRBV6-1	TRBJ1-6	-	TGTGCCAGCAGTGAAGCAGGAGGGTTGAATTCACCCCTCCACTTT	CASSEAGGLNSPLHF
-	TRBV7-7	TRBJ2-7	-	TGTGCCAGCAGTCGGATCCAGGGGGGAGAGCAGTACTTC	CASSRIQGGEQYF
-	TRBV6-5	TRBJ1-1	-	TGTGCCAGCAGTTACTCAGGGGCGATGAACACTGAAGCTTTCTTT	CASSYSGAMNTEAFF
-	TRBV12-2	TRBJ2-7	few	TGTGCACACGGGGTTAGCGGGGGGATCGACGAGCAGTACTTC	CAHGVSGGIDEQYF
TRBD1	TRBV7-3	TRBJ2-2	medium-sized	TGTGCCAGCAGCCCGCGACAGGGGTACGGGGAGCTGTTTTTT	CASSPRQGYGELFF
-	TRBV4-3	TRBJ2-3	-	TGCGCCAGCAGCCAAGAAACACGAACAGATACGCAGTATTTT	CASSQETRTDTQYF
-	TRBV5-1	TRBJ2-1	few	TGCGCCAGCAGCTTCGTACGCGATGAGCAGTTCTTC	CASSFVRDEQFF
-	TRBV13	TRBJ2-1	-	TGTGCCAGCAGCTCTAGAAGGAGCTCCTACAATGAGCAGTTCTTC	CASSSRRSSYNEQFF
TRBD1	TRBV5-1	TRBJ2-7	-	TGCGCCAGCAGCTTGGATGGACAGGGGACCTACGAGCAGTACTTC	CASSLDGQGTYEQYF
-	TRBV14	TRBJ2-5	few	TGTGCCAGCAGCCAAGTTGGGGCAGGGCGGGAGACCCAGTACTTC	CASSQVGAGRETQYF
TRBD1	TRBV14	TRBJ2-1	few	TGTGCCAGCAGCCACCCCTCGGGGTGGACAGGGGGCAGGAATGAGCAGTTCTTC	CASSHPSGWTGGRNEQFF
TRBD2	TRBV27	TRBJ2-7	few	TGTGCCAGCAGTTTATCCATCGGGCTAGCGGGTTCCTACGAGCAGTACTTC	CASSLSIGLAGSYEQYF
-	TRBV7-8	TRBJ1-2	-	TGTGCCAGCAGCTTAGGGGCAGGACAGATAAACTATGGCTACACCTTC	CASSLGAGQINYGYTF
-	TRBV5-1	TRBJ1-2	-	TGTGCCAGCAGCTTTAGGGAGGGAGACTATGGCTACACCTTC	CASSFREGDYGYTF
-	TRBV5-6	TRBJ1-3	-	TGCGCCAGCAGATCGGCGGGGGAAGAAGACACCATATATTTT	CASRSAGEEDTIYF
-	TRBV7-3	TRBJ2-1	-	TGTGCCAGCAGCTTAAGGGCTAGCGATGAGCAGTTCTTC	CASSLRASDEQFF
-	TRBV10-2	TRBJ2-3	-	TGCGCCAGCAGAGACACAATTAGCACAGATACGCAGTATTTT	CASRDTISTDTQYF
-	TRBV5-6	TRBJ2-7	-	TGTGCCAGCAGCTTCAGGGGATACGAGCAGTACTTC	CASSFRGYEQYF
TRBD2	TRBV7-3	TRBJ2-3	few	TGTGCCAGCAGCTTAGCGGAGACTAGCGGGGCCACAGATACGCAGTATTTT	CASSLAETSGATDTQYF
TRBD2	TRBV19	TRBJ2-1	-	TGTGCCAGTAGTCCCCAACCCCTAGCGGGGGTAAACAATGAGCAGTTCTTC	CASSPQPLAGVNNEQFF
TRBD1	TRBV5-1	TRBJ2-1	-	TGCGCCAGCAGATTTCTGGGACAGGGCGGGAATGAGCAGTTCTTC	CASRFLGQGGNEQFF
TRBD2	TRBV27	TRBJ2-7	-	TGTGCCAGCAGTGTCACTAGCGGGGGGCCCTACGAGCAGTACTTC	CASSVTSGGPYEQYF
TRBD2	TRBV9	TRBJ2-5	once	TGTGCCAGCAGCCTAGGGACTAGCGGGGGGCTAGAGACCCAGTACTTC	CASSLGTSGGLETQYF
-	TRBV5-4	TRBJ1-2	-	TGTGCCAGCAGTAACCAGGGTGACTATGGCTACACCTTC	CASSNQGDYGYTF
TRBD2	TRBV9	TRBJ2-2	-	TGTGCCAGCAGCCCGGGACTAGCCGCCGGGGAGCTGTTTTTT	CASSPGLAAGELFF
-	TRBV5-6	TRBJ2-7	-	TGTGCCAGCAGCTTTTGGGACAAGTCCTACGAGCAGTACTTC	CASSFWDKSYEQYF
TRBD1	TRBV11-2	TRBJ2-3	-	TGTGCCAGCAGCTGGGACAGGGGGCCCGGAGATACGCAGTATTTT	CASSWDRGPGDTQYF
TRBD2	TRBV11-3	TRBJ2-3	-	TGTGCCAGCAAAAAGGGCCTAGCGGGGGACACAGATACGCAGTATTTT	CASKKGLAGDTDTQYF
TRBD1	TRBV10-3	TRBJ1-5	-	TGTGCCATCAGTGGAACAGGGGCAGGGAATCAGCCCCAGCATTTT	CAISGTGAGNQPQHF
-	TRBV28	TRBJ2-5	-	TGTGCCAGCAGCCGCCAGGGGATAAGGCAAGAGACCCAGTACTTC	CASSRQGIRQETQYF
-	TRBV19	TRBJ1-6	-	TGTGCCAGTAGTATGAAGAGCTCCTATAATTCACCCCTCCACTTT	CASSMKSSYNSPLHF
TRBD2	TRBV2	TRBJ2-3	-	TGTGCCAGCAGCCCGCTGGGGGGCGGGGGGGCAAAAACGCAGTATTTT	CASSPLGGGGAKTQYF
-	TRBV7-2	TRBJ2-5	-	TGTGCCAGCAGCCTACAGGGTCCACAAGAGACCCAGTACTTC	CASSLQGPQETQYF
TRBD1	TRBV5-4	TRBJ1-1	-	TGTGCCAGCAGCTTGGGGGCCAGGGGGCCCACTGAAGCTTTCTTT	CASSLGARGPTEAFF
-	TRBV6-5	TRBJ1-2	-	TGTGCCAGCAGTCGGCGAGGCATAGGTGGCTACACCTTC	CASSRRGIGGYTF
-	TRBV6-1	TRBJ1-2	-	TGTGCCAGCAGCCCCCGAGGGAGCTATGGCTACACCTTC	CASSPRGSYGYTF
TRBD1	TRBV10-3	TRBJ1-1	-	TGTGCCATCAGTACGGGACAGCGGAACACTGAAGCTTTCTTT	CAISTGQRNTEAFF
-	TRBV9	TRBJ2-2	-	TGTGCCAGCAGCCCTATTAACACCGGGGAGCTGTTTTTT	CASSPINTGELFF
TRBD1	TRBV19	TRBJ2-7	-	TGTGCCAGTAGTCCCCGGACAGGGGGCTCCTACGAGCAGTACTTC	CASSPRTGGSYEQYF